The 29 T cell receptor beta chains listed next were all sequenced from one sample in a study of T cells in localized non-small cell lung cancer. Some clones are missing from TCRdb's copy, which holds only in-frame ones; the method was immunoSEQ multiplex PCR. The table lists 1,500 to 2,000 clones, approximately 25% of them singletons. Specimen: normal lung tissue next to the tumor, collected before any cancer treatment. The source of these receptors is a male donor older than 55 with stage II squamous cell lung carcinoma.

By frequency in the sample, this clone is large. The chain employs TRBV6-8 and TRBJ2-5; the D gene is possibly TRBD1 (6 bases). This CDR3 has 16 residues. The ends were cut back, 4 bases at V and 2 bases at J, with 17 bases in the middle. Germline V CDR1 and CDR2: MNHGY, SAAAGT. The CDR3 DNA is TGTGCCAGCAGTTCCTCCTTTACCGGGACACAAGAGACCCAGTACTTC. Translating it yields CASSSSFTGTQETQYF.

Judged by abundance, this clone is medium-sized. This sequence joins TRBV7-4 and TRBJ1-1; weak D call: TRBD1 (5 bases). The germline gives CDR1 SGHVT, CDR2 SQSDAQ. CDR3 length equals 13 residues. Between the trimmed V and J ends, which lost 6 bases and 10 bases, there was a span of 18 bases. The CDR3 nucleotides are TGTGCCAGCAGACAGCAGGGAAAGGTCCGAGCTTTCTTT. It is translated as CASRQQGKVRAFF.

The chain carries TRBV19 and TRBJ2-5; unclear D gene. In germline, CDR1 is LNHDA, CDR2 SQIVND (reference sequence). There are 13 residues in the CDR3. V was clipped by 2 bases and J by 5 bases, with 9 bases between them. For the CDR3, the DNA is TGTGCCAGTAGTATACAGCCGCGGGAGACCCAGTACTTC. Amino acid sequence: CASSIQPRETQYF.

This chain joins TRBV5-1 and TRBJ2-7; D not resolved. From germline, CDR1 is SGHRS and CDR2 YFSETQ. CDR3 length: 17 amino acids. The ends were cut back, 1 base at V and 1 base at J, with 18 bases in the middle. This CDR3 is CASSLTSPAELSYEQYF. DNA for the CDR3: TGCGCCAGCAGCTTGACCTCTCCGGCGGAATTGTCCTACGAGCAGTACTTC.

The V gene is TRBV19, the J gene TRBJ2-7; D is perhaps TRBD2 (6 bases). CDR3 size: 14 residues. The V gene lost 2 bases and the J gene lost 3 bases, with 11 bases spanning the gap. Germline V lookup: CDR1 LNHDA, CDR2 SQIVND (reference sequence). CDR3 in amino acids: CASSISGESYEQYF. As DNA, the CDR3 is TGTGCCAGTAGTATATCGGGGGAGAGCTACGAGCAGTACTTC.

Within the sample, this clone is medium-sized. The genes are TRBV11-3 and TRBJ1-1; D gene unclear. There are 14 residues in the CDR3. Germline V gene sequence: CDR1 SGHNT, CDR2 YENEEA. V lost 5 bases to trimming and J lost 0 bases, with 10 bases between them. The CDR3: CASSRGPMNTEAFF. As DNA, the CDR3 is TGTGCCAGCAGCCGCGGGCCCATGAACACTGAAGCTTTCTTT.

This clone qualifies as large. The rearrangement links TRBV11-3 to TRBJ1-1, with no clear D. This CDR3 spans 14 amino acids. Between the trimmed V and J ends, which lost 5 bases and 5 bases, there was a span of 15 bases. Germline assignment: CDR1 SGHNT and CDR2 YENEEA. As DNA, the CDR3 is TGTGCCAGCAGCCCTGGGCTCTTTGGGACTGAAGCTTTCTTT. Translating it yields CASSPGLFGTEAFF.

This chain connects TRBV29-1 to TRBJ2-1; D possibly corresponds to TRBD1 (5 bases). Germline assignment: CDR1 SQVTM and CDR2 ANQGSEA. Between the trimmed V and J ends, which lost 0 bases and 7 bases, there was a span of 13 bases. The CDR3 runs to 14 residues. CDR3 region: CSVEDNKGKNEQFF. CDR3 DNA: TGCAGCGTTGAAGATAACAAGGGGAAGAATGAGCAGTTCTTC.

This clone was found a few times. J is TRBJ2-6 and V is TRBV14, with D perhaps matching TRBD1 (6 bases). V was cut by 4 bases and J by 1 base, with 11 bases left in between. There are 16 residues in the CDR3. CDR1 is SGHDN, CDR2 FVKESK, per germline. The CDR3 bases are TGTGCCAGCAGCCCTACAGGGCTGTCTGGGGCCAACGTCCTGACTTTC. The encoded protein is CASSPTGLSGANVLTF.

Within the sample, this clone is large (0.1 to 1%). The chain uses TRBV28 and TRBJ1-6; no clear D gene. The CDR3 totals 14 residues. The V gene's germline CDR1 is MDHEN and CDR2 SYDVKM. With 4 bases removed from V and 8 bases from J, the gap between germline ends came to 12 bases. The CDR3 is CASSSEQSDSPLHF. The CDR3 nucleotides are TGTGCCAGCAGTTCGGAACAAAGTGATTCACCCCTCCACTTT.

Sample share makes this clone large (0.1 to 1%). The chain uses TRBV29-1 and TRBJ1-1, with TRBD1 matching over 8 bases. V dropped 7 bases and J dropped 1; count of bases not matched to a gene: 2. The CDR3 runs 12 residues. In germline, CDR1 is SQVTM, CDR2 ANQGSEA. The DNA of the CDR3 is TGCAGCGGAGGACAGGGGAACACTGAAGCTTTCTTT. The encoded protein is CSGGQGNTEAFF.

This clone has a handful of counts. The chain links TRBV6-8 to TRBJ1-5; D uncertain. V lost 6 bases and J lost 7, with 19 bases in between. Germline CDR1 reads MNHGY; CDR2 reads SAAAGT. The CDR3 has 15 residues. The CDR3 sequence is CASSLDPEARQPQHF. The CDR3 nucleotides read TGTGCCAGCAGCCTCGACCCCGAAGCACGGCAGCCCCAGCATTTT.

The sample holds a few counts of this clone. The V and J genes are TRBV11-3 and TRBJ1-4, with unresolved D. The V end lost 5 bases, the J end lost 1 base, and 8 bases lay between the germline ends. This CDR3 contains 14 residues. Looked up from germline, CDR1 is SGHNT and CDR2 is YENEEA. CDR3 coding DNA: TGTGCCAGCAGCCGGGAGGAAACTAATGAAAAACTGTTTTTT. Its translation: CASSREETNEKLFF.

The chain carries TRBV15 and TRBJ2-7; TRBD1 aligns across 7 bases. This CDR3 is 15 amino acids long. J was trimmed by 3 bases and V by 0 bases; bases with no gene match: 5. Germline V gene lookup returns CDR1 LNHNV and CDR2 YYDKDF (reference sequence). Here the CDR3 reads CATSRERQGHYEQYF. The CDR3 DNA is TGTGCCACCAGCAGAGAAAGACAGGGCCACTACGAGCAGTACTTC.

The chain combines TRBV28 with TRBJ1-4; possible D gene TRBD1, 6 bases. CDR3 size: 15 residues. V shed 6 bases and J shed 3 bases, with 14 bases lying between them. CDR1 and CDR2 (germline): MDHEN, SYDVKM. Here the CDR3 reads CASSTSGAPNEKLFF. The CDR3 nucleotides read TGTGCCAGCAGCACTTCGGGGGCTCCTAATGAAAAACTGTTTTTT.

The chain joins TRBV29-1 to TRBJ2-1, with a tentative D call TRBD1 (6 bases). V was cut by 5 bases and J by 5 bases, with 13 bases left in between. Germline CDR1 reads SQVTM; CDR2 reads ANQGSEA. The length of the CDR3 is 13 residues. The CDR3, as DNA: TGCAGCGTTCAAAAGACAGGTCACAATGAGCAGTTCTTC. This sequence encodes CSVQKTGHNEQFF.

The chain uses TRBV28 and TRBJ2-7; D is uncertain. Germline V lookup: CDR1 MDHEN, CDR2 SYDVKM. The CDR3 length is 15 residues. The V gene lost 5 bases and the J gene lost 7 bases, with 21 bases spanning the gap. DNA for the CDR3: TGTGCCAGCAGTCACCGCTTTGGGTCCAGAGAGGAGCAGTACTTC. Translating gives CASSHRFGSREEQYF.

The CDR3, as DNA: TGTGCCAGCAGCCAATTCCCGGGACGGGGGAATTCACCCCTCCACTTT. This translates into CASSQFPGRGNSPLHF. This chain uses TRBV14 with TRBJ1-6, with a possible D match to TRBD1 (5 bases). The germline V and J ends were trimmed by 2 bases and 7 bases, with 15 bases remaining between them. Germline lookup yields CDR1 SGHDN and CDR2 FVKESK. The CDR3 is 16 residues long.

The table lists this clone with a few counts. The chain employs TRBV19 and TRBJ1-4; 10 bases agree with TRBD1. The CDR3 totals 16 residues. V trimming: 2 bases; J trimming: 7 bases; junction bases outside the gene matches: 7. From germline, CDR1 is LNHDA and CDR2 SQIVND (reference sequence). CDR3 loop: CASSIRTGGRGEKLFF. The CDR3 DNA sequence: TGTGCCAGTAGTATAAGGACAGGGGGACGAGGTGAAAAACTGTTTTTT.

The CDR3 loop is CASSYPGAFQPQHF. DNA of the CDR3: TGTGCCAGCAGTTACCCAGGGGCGTTCCAGCCCCAGCATTTT. The chain is built from TRBV6-8 and TRBJ1-5; perhaps TRBD1 as D (6 bases). Germline CDR1 is MNHGY and CDR2 is SAAAGT. Trimming removed 2 bases at V and 7 bases at J, with 12 bases between. The CDR3 spans 14 residues.

By share, this clone counts as medium-sized. The V gene is TRBV11-3, the J gene TRBJ2-5; the match to TRBD1 covers 9 bases. CDR1 is SGHNT, CDR2 YENEEA, per germline. CDR3 length: 14 residues. V trimming: 4 bases; J trimming: 4 bases; junction bases outside the gene matches: 4. CDR3 in DNA: TGTGCCAGCAGCTCGGACAGGGGTGGAGAGACCCAGTACTTC. It translates to CASSSDRGGETQYF.

This rearrangement joins TRBV28 to TRBJ1-1, with 8 bases that match TRBD1. Germline V gene sequence: CDR1 MDHEN, CDR2 SYDVKM. The CDR3 is 15 amino acids. Trimming removed 3 bases from V and 8 bases from J; junction bases left unmatched: 11. For the CDR3, the DNA is TGTGCCAGCAGTTTCCGTAGGACAGGGACGTCGGAAGCTTTCTTT. Its protein product is CASSFRRTGTSEAFF. Based on the CDR3 plus reference TRBV28 and TRBJ1-1, the full variable domain is DVKVTQSSRYLVKRTGEKVFLECVQDMDHENMFWYRQDPGLGLRLIYFSYDVKMKEKGDIPEGYSVSREKKERFSLILESASTNQTSMYLCASSFRRTGTSEAFFGQGTRLTVV.

The genes are TRBV19 and TRBJ1-3, with unresolved D. Germline CDR1 and CDR2: LNHDA and SQIVND (reference sequence). V shed 2 bases and J shed 2 bases, with 7 bases lying between them. This CDR3 contains 14 residues. In DNA form, the CDR3 reads TGTGCCAGTAGTATAAGGTCTCCTGGAAACACCATATATTTT. Translation gives CASSIRSPGNTIYF.

The chain has TRBV18 and TRBJ2-4; TRBD1 matches 9 bases. V shed 0 bases, J shed 6 bases, and the junction held 3 bases outside the gene matches. Germline loops: CDR1 KGHSH, CDR2 LQKENI. The CDR3 is 15 residues long. The CDR3 bases are TGTGCCAGCTCACCACCGGGACAGGGCCCAAACATTCAGTACTTC. This sequence encodes CASSPPGQGPNIQYF. Complete variable domain (other parts from reference TRBV18 and TRBJ2-4): NAGVMQNPRHLVRRRGQEARLRCSPMKGHSHVYWYRQLPEEGLKFMVYLQKENIIDESGMPKERFSAEFPKEGPSILRIQQVVRGDSAAYFCASSPPGQGPNIQYFGAGTRLSVL.

The gene calls are TRBV30 and TRBJ2-3, with 9 nucleotides matching TRBD2. The CDR3 sequence is 14 residues long. The V segment lost 6 bases and the J segment 2 bases; nucleotides outside the gene matches: 6. Germline V gene sequence: CDR1 GTSNPN, CDR2 SVGIG (reference sequence). CDR3: CACYRLADTDTQYF. CDR3 nucleotides: TGTGCCTGTTATCGACTAGCGGACACAGATACGCAGTATTTT.

In nucleotides, the CDR3 is TGCGCCAGCAGGGACGGACAGGGCCACCAGAACACTGAAGCTTTCTTT. Amino acid sequence: CASRDGQGHQNTEAFF. The chain has TRBV5-1 and TRBJ1-1, with 8 bases matching TRBD1. Germline CDR1 and CDR2: SGHRS and YFSETQ. V shed 5 bases, J shed 1 base, and the junction held 10 bases outside the gene matches. CDR3 length: 16 amino acids. The full variable domain, in which reference TRBV5-1 and TRBJ1-1 provide the parts outside the CDR3, is KAGVTQTPRYLIKTRGQQVTLSCSPISGHRSVSWYQQTPGQGLQFLFEYFSETQRNKGNFPGRFSGRQFSNSRSEMNVSTLELGDSALYLCASRDGQGHQNTEAFFGQGTRLTVV.

This clone was observed a few times. The CDR3 DNA is TGTGCCAGCAGACCCATGCTAGCGGGGCAAGAGACCCAGTACTTC. Translation gives CASRPMLAGQETQYF. This rearrangement joins TRBV2 to TRBJ2-5; 9 nucleotides line up with TRBD2. Germline CDR1 reads SNHLY; CDR2 reads FYNNEI. The CDR3 spans 15 residues. Losses at the gene ends were 6 bases for V and 2 bases for J; bases not matched to a gene: 7.

This clone was picked up a small number of times. The rearrangement uses TRBV11-3 and TRBJ2-5, with D perhaps matching TRBD2 (6 bases). Germline values: CDR1 SGHNT, CDR2 YENEEA. This CDR3 has 14 residues. Trimming shortened V by 4 bases and J by 4 bases, and 13 bases separated the two germline ends. CDR3 coding DNA: TGTGCCAGCAGCTCTCGGACTATTTCAGAGACCCAGTACTTC. Protein: CASSSRTISETQYF.

Only a few counts were recorded for this clone. The chain uses TRBV11-3 and TRBJ1-6; maybe TRBD1 (6 bases). The CDR3 loop spans 14 amino acids. Deletions cut 0 bases from V and 9 bases from J, with 9 bases between. From germline, CDR1 is SGHNT and CDR2 YENEEA. In nucleotides, the CDR3 is TGTGCCAGCAGCTTAGAAGAGGGGGGTTCACCCCTCCACTTT. Protein: CASSLEEGGSPLHF.